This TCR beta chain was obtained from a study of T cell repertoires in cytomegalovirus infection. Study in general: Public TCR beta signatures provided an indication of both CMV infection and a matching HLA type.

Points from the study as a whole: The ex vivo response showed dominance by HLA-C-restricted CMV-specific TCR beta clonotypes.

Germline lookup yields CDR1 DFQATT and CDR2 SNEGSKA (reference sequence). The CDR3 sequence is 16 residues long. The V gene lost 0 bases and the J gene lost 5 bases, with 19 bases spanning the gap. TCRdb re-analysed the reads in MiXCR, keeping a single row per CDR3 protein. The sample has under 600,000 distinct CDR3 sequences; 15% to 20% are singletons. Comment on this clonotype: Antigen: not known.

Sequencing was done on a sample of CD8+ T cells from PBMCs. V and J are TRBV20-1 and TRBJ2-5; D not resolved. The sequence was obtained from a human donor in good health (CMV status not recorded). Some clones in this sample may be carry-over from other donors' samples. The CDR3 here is CSARDFTVHIEETQYF. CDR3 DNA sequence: TGCAGTGCTAGAGATTTCACCGTGCACATCGAGGAGACCCAGTACTTC.